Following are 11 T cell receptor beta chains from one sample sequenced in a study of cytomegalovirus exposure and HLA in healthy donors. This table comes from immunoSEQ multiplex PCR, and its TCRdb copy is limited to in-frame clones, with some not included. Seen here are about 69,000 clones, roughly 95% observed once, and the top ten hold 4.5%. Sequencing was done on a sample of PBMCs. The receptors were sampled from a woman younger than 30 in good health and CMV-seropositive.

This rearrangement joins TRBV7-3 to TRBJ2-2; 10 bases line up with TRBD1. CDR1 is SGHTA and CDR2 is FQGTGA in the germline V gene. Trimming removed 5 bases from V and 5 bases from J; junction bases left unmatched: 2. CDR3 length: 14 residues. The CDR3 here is CASSRTGGTGELFF. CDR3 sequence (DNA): TGTGCCAGCAGCCGGACAGGGGGGACCGGGGAGCTGTTTTTT.

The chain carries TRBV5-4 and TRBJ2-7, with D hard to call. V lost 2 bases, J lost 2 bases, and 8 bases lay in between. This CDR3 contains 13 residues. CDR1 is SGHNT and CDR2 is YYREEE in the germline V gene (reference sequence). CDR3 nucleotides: TGTGCCAGCAGCTTTGGCAGAACCTACGAGCAGTACTTC. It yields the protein CASSFGRTYEQYF. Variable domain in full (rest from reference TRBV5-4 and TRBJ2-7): ETGVTQSPTHLIKTRGQQVTLRCSSQSGHNTVSWYQQALGQGPQFIFQYYREEENGRGNFPPRFSGLQFPNYSSELNVNALELDDSALYLCASSFGRTYEQYFGPGTRLTVT.

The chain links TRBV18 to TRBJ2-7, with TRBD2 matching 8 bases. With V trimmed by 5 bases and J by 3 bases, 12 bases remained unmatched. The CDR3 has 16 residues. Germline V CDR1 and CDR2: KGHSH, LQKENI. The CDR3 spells CASSDRGGRLGYEQYF. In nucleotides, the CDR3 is TGTGCCAGCTCAGATCGGGGGGGAAGGCTTGGCTACGAGCAGTACTTC.

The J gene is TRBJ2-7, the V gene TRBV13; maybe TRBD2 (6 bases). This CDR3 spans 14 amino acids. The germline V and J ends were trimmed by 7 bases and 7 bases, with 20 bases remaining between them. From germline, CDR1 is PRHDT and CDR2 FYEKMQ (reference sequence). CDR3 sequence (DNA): TGTGCCAGCACCCCCGGACGGGGGTTTAGTGAGCAGTACTTC. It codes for CASTPGRGFSEQYF. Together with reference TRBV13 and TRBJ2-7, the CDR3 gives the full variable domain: AAGVIQSPRHLIKEKRETATLKCYPIPRHDTVYWYQQGPGQDPQFLISFYEKMQSDKGSIPDRFSAQQFSDYHSELNMSSLELGDSALYFCASTPGRGFSEQYFGPGTRLTVT.

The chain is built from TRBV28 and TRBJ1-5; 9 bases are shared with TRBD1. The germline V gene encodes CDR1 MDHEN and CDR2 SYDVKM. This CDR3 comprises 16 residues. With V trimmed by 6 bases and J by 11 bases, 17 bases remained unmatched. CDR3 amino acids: CASSPYQGQGFWAQHF. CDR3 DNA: TGTGCCAGCAGCCCGTATCAAGGACAGGGGTTTTGGGCCCAGCATTTT.

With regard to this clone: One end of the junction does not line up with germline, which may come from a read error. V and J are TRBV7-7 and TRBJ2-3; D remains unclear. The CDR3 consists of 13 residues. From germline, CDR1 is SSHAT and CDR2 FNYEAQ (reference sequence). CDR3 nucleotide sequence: TGTGCTAGCAGCTTAGAAGCCGCAGATACGCAGTATTTT. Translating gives CASSLEAADTQYF. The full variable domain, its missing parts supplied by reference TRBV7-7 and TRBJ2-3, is GAGVSQSPRYKVTKRGQDVTLRCDPISSHATLYWYQQALGQGPEFLTYFNYEAQPDKSGLPSDRFSAERPEGSISTLTIQRTEQRDSAMYRCASSLEAADTQYFGPGTRLTVL.

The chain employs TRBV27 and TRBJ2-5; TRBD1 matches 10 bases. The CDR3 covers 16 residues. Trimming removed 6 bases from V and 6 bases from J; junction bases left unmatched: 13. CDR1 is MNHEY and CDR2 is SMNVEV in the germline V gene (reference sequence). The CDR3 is CASRGTGAIREKTQYF. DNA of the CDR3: TGTGCCAGCAGAGGGACAGGGGCCATAAGGGAGAAGACCCAGTACTTC.

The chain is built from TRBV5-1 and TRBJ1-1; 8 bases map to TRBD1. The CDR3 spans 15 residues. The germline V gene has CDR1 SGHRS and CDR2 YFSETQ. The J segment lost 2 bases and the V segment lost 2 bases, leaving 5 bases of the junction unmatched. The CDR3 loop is CASSFRTGPNTEAFF. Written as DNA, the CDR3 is TGCGCCAGCAGCTTTAGGACAGGGCCAAACACTGAAGCTTTCTTT.

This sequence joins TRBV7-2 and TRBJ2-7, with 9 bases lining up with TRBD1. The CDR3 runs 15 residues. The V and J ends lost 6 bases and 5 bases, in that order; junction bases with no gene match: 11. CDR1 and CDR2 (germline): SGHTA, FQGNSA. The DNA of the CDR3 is TGTGCCAGCAGTTTTACAGGGGGCGGGAGTAACGAGCAGTACTTC. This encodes CASSFTGGGSNEQYF.

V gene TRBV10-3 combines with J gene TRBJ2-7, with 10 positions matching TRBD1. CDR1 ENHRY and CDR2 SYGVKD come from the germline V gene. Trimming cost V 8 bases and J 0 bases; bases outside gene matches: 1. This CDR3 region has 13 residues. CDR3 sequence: CAIGTGDSYEQYF. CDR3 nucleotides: TGTGCCATCGGGACAGGGGACTCCTACGAGCAGTACTTC.

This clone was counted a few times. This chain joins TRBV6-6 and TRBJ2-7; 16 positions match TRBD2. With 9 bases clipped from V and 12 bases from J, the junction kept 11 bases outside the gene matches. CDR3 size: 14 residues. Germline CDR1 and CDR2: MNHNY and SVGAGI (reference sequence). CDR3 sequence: CASLTGTSGRVAYF. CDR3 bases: TGTGCCAGTCTGACCGGGACTAGCGGGAGGGTAGCGTACTTC.